A single sample gave rise to the 5 T cell receptor beta chains below, sequenced in a study of blood T cell repertoires in COVID-19. Using immunoSEQ multiplex PCR, the repertoire was profiled, and TCRdb retains in-frame clones only, with some absent. The sample shows about 340,000 clones, about four fifths of them seen only once. The sequencing sample was made of peripheral blood. Every receptor here comes from a young man with active or convalescent COVID-19.

This chain joins TRBV6-2 or TRBV6-3 and TRBJ2-1; TRBD2 matches 7 bases. This CDR3 has 13 residues. Germline lookup yields CDR1 MNHEY and CDR2 SVGEGT. The J segment lost 8 bases and the V segment lost 5 bases, leaving 6 bases of the junction unmatched. CDR3 nucleotides: TGTGCCAGCAGTGGAGCGGGGTGGGATGAGCAGTTCTTC. Protein product: CASSGAGWDEQFF.

This sequence joins TRBV19 and TRBJ1-3; 9 bases agree with TRBD1. CDR3 length: 18 residues. V was clipped by 4 bases and J by 7 bases; unmatched bases: 17. The V gene's germline CDR1 is LNHDA and CDR2 SQIVND (reference sequence). CDR3 coding DNA: TGTGCCAGTAGTAAAGGCTTCCGGGACAGGGATCGATCCAACACCATATATTTT. Encoded protein: CASSKGFRDRDRSNTIYF.

The chain combines TRBV30 with TRBJ2-1; weak D call: TRBD1 (6 bases). This CDR3 region has 13 residues. Germline values: CDR1 GTSNPN, CDR2 SVGIG (reference sequence). V was cut by 3 bases and J by 10 bases, with 16 bases left in between. CDR3 region: CAWRARGGSEQFF. The CDR3 DNA sequence: TGTGCCTGGAGAGCCAGGGGTGGGTCCGAGCAGTTCTTC.

The V gene is TRBV5-1, the J gene TRBJ1-1, with 11 bases identical to TRBD1. The junction had 5 bases not matched to a gene; V was cut back by 7 bases and J by 0 bases. The CDR3 extends over 15 amino acids. Germline values: CDR1 SGHRS, CDR2 YFSETQ. CDR3 sequence: CASVRDRGMNTEAFF. The CDR3 DNA reads as TGCGCCAGCGTGCGGGACAGGGGGATGAACACTGAAGCTTTCTTT.

This chain joins TRBV4-1 and TRBJ1-1; D gene unclear. The germline gives CDR1 MGHRA, CDR2 YSYEKL. Between the trimmed V and J ends, which lost 4 bases and 4 bases, there was a span of 16 bases. This CDR3 is built from 15 residues. Here the CDR3 DNA reads TGCGCCAGCAGCCCCGCCGGCTTAAGAGGCACTGAAGCTTTCTTT. Protein sequence: CASSPAGLRGTEAFF.